This T cell receptor (beta chain) was sequenced for a study of cytomegalovirus exposure and HLA in healthy donors. Notes on the study in general: A missense DCLRE1C variant was associated with V- and J-gene trimming of TCR beta chains in a later analysis, and an independent cohort replicated the association. Previously analyzed data showed that most TCR beta V segments were productive at a frequency of about 87% or about 30%. When a later analysis was performed, an Asian-associated ancestry cluster reportedly had fewer N-insertions than the roughly 640-donor mean.

This CDR3 has 17 amino acids. CDR1 SGHVS and CDR2 FNYEAQ come from the germline V gene. V trimming: 2 bases; J trimming: 3 bases; junction bases outside the gene matches: 8. It was with 60 Vbeta and 13 Jbeta primers that the PCR ran. The protocol was immunoSEQ multiplex PCR, while the TCRdb copy is restricted to in-frame clones and leaves out a portion. The sample holds 100,000 to 150,000 clones. Remarks on this clone: Its antigen is currently unknown.

V and J are TRBV7-6 and TRBJ2-1; TRBD2 aligns across 9 bases. The clonotype originates from a woman aged 40 to 50 in good health and CMV-seropositive. Sequenced sample: PBMCs. The CDR3 sequence is CASSLMGLSGSYNEQFF. CDR3 coding DNA: TGTGCCAGCAGCTTAATGGGTCTTAGCGGGAGCTACAATGAGCAGTTCTTC.